A selection of T cell receptor beta chains follows, all from one sample in a study of T-cell reconstitution after alpha-beta-depleted transplantation in children. TCRdb re-derived calls from the PCR reads in MiXCR, one entry per CDR3 protein. Of some 490,000 distinct CDR3 sequences listed, about an eighth are singletons. The specimen comprised PBMCs from the stem cell graft donor, sampled from the stem cell graft. The receptor set was obtained from a human donor who donated a stem cell graft to a child with combined immunodeficiency. CDR3s include the opening cysteine and the closing phenylalanine or tryptophan. The order of the fields is clone size, J gene, D gene, V gene, CDR3 protein, CDR3 DNA. D genes are given only for firm matches. The size of a clone is reported for some rows only, either as once, few or many, or as a class for expanded clones.

clone size: many
J gene: TRBJ2-5
D gene: TRBD2
V gene: TRBV7-2
CDR3 protein: CASSTGLAGGETQYF
CDR3 DNA: TGTGCCAGCAGCACAGGACTAGCGGGAGGGGAGACCCAGTACTTC

clone size: medium-sized
J gene: TRBJ2-3
D gene: -
V gene: TRBV6-1
CDR3 protein: CASSEWSLDTQYF
CDR3 DNA: TGTGCCAGCAGTGAATGGAGTTTAGATACGCAGTATTTT

clone size: many
J gene: TRBJ2-1
D gene: -
V gene: TRBV11-2
CDR3 protein: CASSLLSRDSNEQFF
CDR3 DNA: TGTGCCAGCAGCCTATTATCGCGCGATTCCAATGAGCAGTTCTTC

clone size: -
J gene: TRBJ2-1
D gene: TRBD2
V gene: TRBV24-1
CDR3 protein: CATTGTSGSNSYNEQFF
CDR3 DNA: TGTGCCACCACTGGGACTAGCGGGAGTAACTCCTACAATGAGCAGTTCTTC

clone size: many
J gene: TRBJ2-5
D gene: -
V gene: TRBV4-3
CDR3 protein: CASSQDYLQETQYF
CDR3 DNA: TGCGCCAGCAGCCAAGATTACCTACAAGAGACCCAGTACTTC

clone size: many
J gene: TRBJ2-1
D gene: -
V gene: TRBV4-3
CDR3 protein: CASSQDRIADEQFF
CDR3 DNA: TGCGCCAGCAGCCAAGATAGGATCGCGGATGAGCAGTTCTTC

clone size: -
J gene: TRBJ1-4
D gene: TRBD1
V gene: TRBV7-9
CDR3 protein: CASSLDRGGNEKLFF
CDR3 DNA: TGTGCCAGCAGCTTAGACAGGGGAGGTAATGAAAAACTGTTTTTT

clone size: -
J gene: TRBJ2-7
D gene: -
V gene: TRBV6-2/TRBV6-3
CDR3 protein: CASSYELGASSYEQYF
CDR3 DNA: TGTGCCAGCAGTTACGAGCTCGGGGCCAGCTCCTACGAGCAGTACTTC

clone size: -
J gene: TRBJ2-3
D gene: -
V gene: TRBV7-9
CDR3 protein: CASSLPRGLPYTDTQYF
CDR3 DNA: TGTGCCAGCAGCTTACCCCGGGGTCTCCCCTACACAGATACGCAGTATTTT

clone size: many
J gene: TRBJ1-2
D gene: -
V gene: TRBV29-1
CDR3 protein: CSVGAGFSNYGYTF
CDR3 DNA: TGCAGCGTCGGAGCAGGGTTCTCTAACTATGGCTACACCTTC

clone size: -
J gene: TRBJ2-1
D gene: TRBD2
V gene: TRBV2
CDR3 protein: CASSALAGYYNEQFF
CDR3 DNA: TGTGCCAGCAGTGCACTAGCGGGGTACTACAATGAGCAGTTCTTC

clone size: -
J gene: TRBJ2-3
D gene: -
V gene: TRBV10-3
CDR3 protein: CAILPGETDTQYF
CDR3 DNA: TGTGCCATCTTACCAGGGGAAACAGATACGCAGTATTTT

clone size: many
J gene: TRBJ2-1
D gene: -
V gene: TRBV24-1
CDR3 protein: CATSGGVEQFF
CDR3 DNA: TGTGCCACCAGTGGAGGGGTTGAGCAGTTCTTC

clone size: many
J gene: TRBJ1-5
D gene: -
V gene: TRBV12-3/TRBV12-4
CDR3 protein: CASSLMGSYQPQHF
CDR3 DNA: TGTGCCAGCAGTTTAATGGGGTCATATCAGCCCCAGCATTTT

clone size: few
J gene: TRBJ1-1
D gene: -
V gene: TRBV29-1
CDR3 protein: CSVATNTEAFF
CDR3 DNA: TGCAGCGTAGCCACGAACACTGAAGCTTTCTTT

clone size: -
J gene: TRBJ2-1
D gene: TRBD1
V gene: TRBV5-5
CDR3 protein: CASSFRTGRNEFF
CDR3 DNA: TGTGCCAGCAGCTTTCGGACAGGTCGAAACGAGTTCTTC

clone size: -
J gene: TRBJ2-1
D gene: TRBD2
V gene: TRBV29-1
CDR3 protein: CSVVGLAGTSSYNEQFF
CDR3 DNA: TGCAGCGTTGTAGGACTAGCGGGAACGAGCTCCTACAATGAGCAGTTCTTC

clone size: -
J gene: TRBJ2-7
D gene: -
V gene: TRBV7-8
CDR3 protein: CASSLSGVTYEQYF
CDR3 DNA: TGTGCCAGCAGCTTATCTGGGGTAACCTACGAGCAGTACTTC

clone size: few
J gene: TRBJ1-1
D gene: -
V gene: TRBV12-3/TRBV12-4
CDR3 protein: CASSLVAGMNTEAFF
CDR3 DNA: TGTGCCAGCAGTTTAGTGGCAGGGATGAACACTGAAGCTTTCTTT

clone size: many
J gene: TRBJ2-1
D gene: -
V gene: TRBV6-2/TRBV6-3
CDR3 protein: CASSYAKEQFF
CDR3 DNA: TGTGCCAGCAGTTACGCCAAGGAGCAGTTCTTC

clone size: -
J gene: TRBJ2-3
D gene: TRBD2
V gene: TRBV12-3/TRBV12-4
CDR3 protein: CASSFRDYSTDTQYF
CDR3 DNA: TGTGCCAGCAGTTTCAGGGACTACAGCACAGATACGCAGTATTTT

clone size: few
J gene: TRBJ2-6
D gene: -
V gene: TRBV6-1
CDR3 protein: CASSEALLGGANVLTF
CDR3 DNA: TGTGCCAGCAGTGAAGCGCTTCTTGGGGGGGCCAACGTCCTGACTTTC

clone size: many
J gene: TRBJ1-6
D gene: TRBD1
V gene: TRBV20-1
CDR3 protein: CSARSVGQGDQSPLHF
CDR3 DNA: TGCAGTGCGCGGAGTGTAGGACAGGGGGACCAATCACCCCTCCACTTT

clone size: few
J gene: TRBJ2-7
D gene: -
V gene: TRBV6-2/TRBV6-3
CDR3 protein: CASSYRPLNAYEQYF
CDR3 DNA: TGTGCCAGCAGTTACCGGCCGCTGAATGCCTACGAGCAGTACTTC

clone size: -
J gene: TRBJ1-2
D gene: -
V gene: TRBV5-1
CDR3 protein: CASSLDIGNYGYTF
CDR3 DNA: TGCGCCAGCAGCTTGGACATTGGGAACTATGGCTACACCTTC

clone size: many
J gene: TRBJ2-1
D gene: TRBD2
V gene: TRBV15
CDR3 protein: CATSWTSGTGYEQFF
CDR3 DNA: TGTGCCACCAGCTGGACTAGCGGGACTGGGTATGAGCAGTTCTTC

clone size: -
J gene: TRBJ2-5
D gene: TRBD1
V gene: TRBV4-3
CDR3 protein: CASSQEQTLTGDLSETQYF
CDR3 DNA: TGCGCCAGCAGCCAAGAACAGACCCTGACAGGGGACCTTTCAGAGACCCAGTACTTC

clone size: -
J gene: TRBJ2-5
D gene: TRBD2
V gene: TRBV7-2
CDR3 protein: CASSSAGGARRETQYF
CDR3 DNA: TGTGCCAGCAGCTCGGCGGGGGGCGCCCGGCGGGAGACCCAGTACTTC

clone size: -
J gene: TRBJ2-5
D gene: TRBD2
V gene: TRBV9
CDR3 protein: CASSVESGGETQYF
CDR3 DNA: TGTGCCAGCAGCGTAGAAAGCGGGGGTGAGACCCAGTACTTC

clone size: many
J gene: TRBJ2-3
D gene: -
V gene: TRBV5-1
CDR3 protein: CASSFRTIRSDTQYF
CDR3 DNA: TGCGCCAGCAGCTTTCGGACAATACGTTCAGATACGCAGTATTTT

clone size: -
J gene: TRBJ2-2
D gene: TRBD2
V gene: TRBV20-1
CDR3 protein: CSARRGGGTGELFF
CDR3 DNA: TGCAGTGCTAGACGCGGGGGTGGGACCGGGGAGCTGTTTTTT

clone size: few
J gene: TRBJ1-1
D gene: -
V gene: TRBV12-3/TRBV12-4
CDR3 protein: CASSLARGITEAFF
CDR3 DNA: TGTGCCAGCAGTTTAGCGCGAGGGATTACTGAAGCTTTCTTT

clone size: -
J gene: TRBJ2-5
D gene: TRBD1
V gene: TRBV12-3/TRBV12-4
CDR3 protein: CASSEGAETQYF
CDR3 DNA: TGTGCCAGCAGTGAGGGGGCAGAGACCCAGTACTTC

clone size: -
J gene: TRBJ2-6
D gene: -
V gene: TRBV21-1
CDR3 protein: CASSKEGTAGPVSGANVLTF
CDR3 DNA: TGTGCCAGCAGCAAAGAGGGGACAGCAGGGCCAGTCTCTGGGGCCAACGTCCTGACTTTC

clone size: many
J gene: TRBJ2-5
D gene: TRBD1
V gene: TRBV29-1
CDR3 protein: CSVLKGGQWGETQYF
CDR3 DNA: TGCAGCGTTCTCAAAGGGGGACAGTGGGGAGAGACCCAGTACTTC

clone size: few
J gene: TRBJ1-5
D gene: -
V gene: TRBV7-8
CDR3 protein: CASSPDTSNQPQHF
CDR3 DNA: TGTGCCAGCAGCCCGGACACTAGCAATCAGCCCCAGCATTTT

clone size: few
J gene: TRBJ2-5
D gene: -
V gene: TRBV7-9
CDR3 protein: CASSSDVKRETQYF
CDR3 DNA: TGTGCCAGCAGCTCAGACGTGAAGCGGGAGACCCAGTACTTC

clone size: -
J gene: TRBJ1-2
D gene: -
V gene: TRBV6-6
CDR3 protein: CASSYEGNNGYTF
CDR3 DNA: TGTGCCAGCAGTTACGAGGGGAATAATGGCTACACCTTC

clone size: -
J gene: TRBJ2-2
D gene: -
V gene: TRBV12-5
CDR3 protein: CASGLMMVIGHNTGELFF
CDR3 DNA: TGTGCTAGTGGTCTCATGATGGTGATCGGACACAACACCGGGGAGCTGTTTTTT

clone size: -
J gene: TRBJ2-3
D gene: -
V gene: TRBV24-1
CDR3 protein: CATSDQLRTDTQYF
CDR3 DNA: TGTGCCACCAGTGATCAGCTCAGGACAGATACGCAGTATTTT

clone size: many
J gene: TRBJ2-5
D gene: TRBD2
V gene: TRBV10-3
CDR3 protein: CAISLRLAGEARRETQYF
CDR3 DNA: TGTGCCATCAGTTTAAGGCTAGCGGGAGAGGCCCGCCGGGAGACCCAGTACTTC

clone size: -
J gene: TRBJ2-5
D gene: TRBD2
V gene: TRBV27
CDR3 protein: CASSSGRETQYF
CDR3 DNA: TGTGCCAGCAGTTCCGGGAGGGAGACCCAGTACTTC

clone size: few
J gene: TRBJ2-2
D gene: -
V gene: TRBV29-1
CDR3 protein: CSSYNGAGRGTGELFF
CDR3 DNA: TGCAGCTCTTACAACGGGGCAGGGAGAGGGACCGGGGAGCTGTTTTTT

clone size: once
J gene: TRBJ2-7
D gene: -
V gene: TRBV5-1
CDR3 protein: CASSADGGEQYF
CDR3 DNA: TGCGCCAGCAGCGCGGACGGGGGCGAGCAGTACTTC

clone size: -
J gene: TRBJ1-4
D gene: -
V gene: TRBV12-3/TRBV12-4
CDR3 protein: CASSPREELFF
CDR3 DNA: TGTGCCAGCAGTCCCAGGGAAGAACTGTTTTTT

clone size: few
J gene: TRBJ1-3
D gene: -
V gene: TRBV4-2
CDR3 protein: CASSQAQRSGNTIYF
CDR3 DNA: TGTGCCAGCAGCCAGGCCCAGAGATCTGGAAACACCATATATTTT

clone size: many
J gene: TRBJ2-1
D gene: -
V gene: TRBV29-1
CDR3 protein: CSVELPGQNNEQFF
CDR3 DNA: TGCAGCGTTGAACTGCCAGGGCAAAACAATGAGCAGTTCTTC

clone size: few
J gene: TRBJ2-5
D gene: -
V gene: TRBV12-3/TRBV12-4
CDR3 protein: CASSLYFSETQYF
CDR3 DNA: TGTGCCAGCAGTTTATACTTTTCGGAGACCCAGTACTTC

clone size: -
J gene: TRBJ2-2
D gene: -
V gene: TRBV12-3/TRBV12-4
CDR3 protein: CASSSLRAGELFF
CDR3 DNA: TGTGCCAGCAGCTCCCTTAGGGCCGGGGAGCTGTTTTTT